These T cell receptor beta chains were read from a single sample in a study of blood T cell repertoires in COVID-19. Here immunoSEQ multiplex PCR was the method, and the copy in TCRdb shows in-frame clones only, minus some. The profile shows some 64,000 clones, over 60% of them singletons. Sequenced: peripheral blood. The receptors were gathered from a human donor in a cohort sampled during active COVID-19. CDR3s include the opening cysteine and the closing phenylalanine or tryptophan. A D gene is named only where the DNA matches it firmly. The listing skips clone size in some rows; elsewhere it reads once, few, many or a size class.

V gene: TRBV3-1/TRBV3-2; J gene: TRBJ2-5; D gene: -; clone size: -; CDR3 DNA: TGTGCCAGCAGCCTTGTCCAGGGCCCCACAGTGACCCAGTACTTC; CDR3 protein: CASSLVQGPTVTQYF
V gene: TRBV5-1; J gene: TRBJ1-2; D gene: -; clone size: -; CDR3 DNA: TGCGCCAGCAGCTTGGGCGGGGGCTATGGCTACACCTTC; CDR3 protein: CASSLGGGYGYTF
V gene: TRBV5-1; J gene: TRBJ1-4; D gene: -; clone size: -; CDR3 DNA: TGCGCCAGCAGCGAGGACAGCCGAAATGAAAAACTGTTTTTT; CDR3 protein: CASSEDSRNEKLFF
V gene: TRBV6-6; J gene: TRBJ2-7; D gene: -; clone size: -; CDR3 DNA: TGTGCCAGCAGGGCAGGGGAGAAGTACGAGCAGTACTTC; CDR3 protein: CASRAGEKYEQYF
V gene: TRBV4-1; J gene: TRBJ2-2; D gene: TRBD1; clone size: -; CDR3 DNA: TGCGCCAGCAGCCAAGAAAGGATAAAGGGGACAGGGGATACCGGGGAGCTGTTTTTT; CDR3 protein: CASSQERIKGTGDTGELFF
V gene: TRBV5-1; J gene: TRBJ2-5; D gene: TRBD2; clone size: -; CDR3 DNA: TGCGCCAGCAGCCCACAGGGGCGGGGGGGCATAGAGACCCAGTACTTC; CDR3 protein: CASSPQGRGGIETQYF
V gene: TRBV5-1; J gene: TRBJ2-3; D gene: TRBD1; clone size: -; CDR3 DNA: TGCGCCAGCAGCTCACAGGGGGCCACAGATACGCAGTATTTT; CDR3 protein: CASSSQGATDTQYF
V gene: TRBV3-1/TRBV3-2; J gene: TRBJ1-1; D gene: -; clone size: -; CDR3 DNA: TGTGCCAGCAGCCAGGGACATTTGAACACTGAAGCTTTCTTT; CDR3 protein: CASSQGHLNTEAFF
V gene: TRBV5-6; J gene: TRBJ1-6; D gene: TRBD1; clone size: few; CDR3 DNA: TGTGCCAGCAGCTTAGGGGGCAACGATTCACCCCTCCACTTT; CDR3 protein: CASSLGGNDSPLHF
V gene: TRBV10-3; J gene: TRBJ1-1; D gene: TRBD1; clone size: -; CDR3 DNA: TGTGCCATCAGTGATGGGACAGCCAGGAACACTGAAGCTTTCTTT; CDR3 protein: CAISDGTARNTEAFF
V gene: TRBV4-3; J gene: TRBJ2-4; D gene: TRBD2; clone size: few; CDR3 DNA: TGCGCCAGCAGCCAAGATCAAGCCGGGGGAGGGAACATTCAGTACTTC; CDR3 protein: CASSQDQAGGGNIQYF
V gene: TRBV19; J gene: TRBJ2-5; D gene: TRBD1; clone size: -; CDR3 DNA: TGTGCCAGCGCAGGACAGGGGGCATCGGAGACCCAGTACTTC; CDR3 protein: CASAGQGASETQYF
V gene: TRBV7-3; J gene: TRBJ2-1; D gene: TRBD2; clone size: -; CDR3 DNA: TGTGCCAGCAGCGAAACGGGACTAGCGGGGCGGGAGCAGTTCTTC; CDR3 protein: CASSETGLAGREQFF